The 26 T cell receptor beta chains presented below share a single source sample, sequenced in a study of shared clonotypes between healthy human individuals. Assay used: immunoSEQ multiplex PCR; TCRdb lists only in-frame clones, some missing. The sample yields around 480,000 clones, 75% to 80% seen once. The sequenced sample was PBMCs. The receptors originated from a middle-aged woman in good health. Some clones in this sample may be carry-over from other donors' samples.

This rearrangement joins TRBV7-9 to TRBJ1-1; D is perhaps TRBD1 (6 bases). The germline V gene encodes CDR1 SEHNR and CDR2 FQNEAQ (reference sequence). Trimming pared 5 bases from V and 3 bases from J, leaving 13 bases between. The CDR3 sequence is 14 residues long. In DNA, the CDR3 is TGTGCCAGCAGCCGTTGGGGGCGGGACACTGAAGCTTTCTTT. As protein: CASSRWGRDTEAFF.

J is TRBJ2-7 and V is TRBV5-1, with D tentatively TRBD1 or TRBD2 (5 bases each). Germline V CDR1 and CDR2: SGHRS, YFSETQ. The CDR3 has 15 residues. Trimming stripped 0 bases from V and 3 bases from J, with 13 bases between. In nucleotides, the CDR3 is TGCGCCAGCAGCTTGGGGGGGTCTACGAACTACGAGCAGTACTTC. It encodes CASSLGGSTNYEQYF.

V usage is TRBV30 and J usage is TRBJ1-1, with D maybe TRBD1 (5 bases). The germline V gene encodes CDR1 GTSNPN and CDR2 SVGIG (reference sequence). V dropped 0 bases and J dropped 8 bases, with 10 bases sitting between them. The CDR3 spans 12 residues. The CDR3, as DNA: TGTGCCTGGAGTGTACGACAGTCCGAAGCTTTCTTT. This gives the protein CAWSVRQSEAFF. The full variable domain, in which reference TRBV30 and TRBJ1-1 provide the parts outside the CDR3, is SQTIHQWPATLVQPVGSPLSLECTVEGTSNPNLYWYRQAAGRGLQLLFYSVGIGQISSEVPQNLSASRPQDRQFILSSKKLLLSDSGFYLCAWSVRQSEAFFGQGTRLTVV.

The genes are TRBV29-1 and TRBJ2-7; no firm D call. The CDR3 spans 12 residues. Between the trimmed V and J ends, which lost 7 bases and 2 bases, there was a span of 12 bases. Germline CDR1 is SQVTM and CDR2 is ANQGSEA. CDR3: CSAENSPYEQYF. DNA of the CDR3: TGCAGCGCTGAGAATTCCCCCTACGAGCAGTACTTC.

This clone has a single count. The rearrangement uses TRBV28 and TRBJ1-1, with D tentatively TRBD1 (5 bases). CDR1 is MDHEN, CDR2 SYDVKM, per germline. V was trimmed by 3 bases and J by 7 bases, leaving 6 bases between them. CDR3 length equals 11 residues. In DNA form, the CDR3 reads TGTGCCAGCAGTTTGGGGCTTGAAGCTTTCTTT. It yields the protein CASSLGLEAFF. The full variable domain, in which reference TRBV28 and TRBJ1-1 provide the parts outside the CDR3, is DVKVTQSSRYLVKRTGEKVFLECVQDMDHENMFWYRQDPGLGLRLIYFSYDVKMKEKGDIPEGYSVSREKKERFSLILESASTNQTSMYLCASSLGLEAFFGQGTRLTVV.

The rearrangement links TRBV7-9 to TRBJ1-2; no clear D. The V gene's germline CDR1 is SEHNR and CDR2 FQNEAQ (reference sequence). The V gene lost 1 base and the J gene lost 8 bases, with 17 bases spanning the gap. The CDR3 runs to 15 residues. DNA for the CDR3: TGTGCCAGCAGCTTAGAATCGCGGGGTAGGAGCGGCTACACCTTC. As protein: CASSLESRGRSGYTF.

The genes are TRBV6-1 and TRBJ2-7; D is possibly TRBD1 or TRBD2 (5 bases each). Trimming stripped 8 bases from V and 4 bases from J, with 15 bases between. Germline V gives CDR1 MNHNS, CDR2 SASEGT. The CDR3 is made up of 13 amino acids. CDR3 region: CASFGTVGYEQYF. CDR3 in DNA: TGTGCCAGCTTTGGGACGGTGGGATACGAGCAGTACTTC.

Remarks on this clone: The sample carries other DNA sequences with the same CDR3. The gene calls are TRBV18 and TRBJ2-7; 8 positions agree with TRBD2. CDR1 KGHSH and CDR2 LQKENI come from the germline V gene. CDR3 length: 13 residues. V was clipped by 3 bases and J by 3 bases; unmatched bases: 1. CDR3: CASSPGTSYEQYF. The CDR3 nucleotides are TGTGCCAGCTCACCGGGGACTAGCTACGAGCAGTACTTC. The entire variable domain, with the rest obtained from reference TRBV18 and TRBJ2-7, is as follows: NAGVMQNPRHLVRRRGQEARLRCSPMKGHSHVYWYRQLPEEGLKFMVYLQKENIIDESGMPKERFSAEFPKEGPSILRIQQVVRGDSAAYFCASSPGTSYEQYFGPGTRLTVT.

V usage is TRBV19 and J usage is TRBJ2-7; TRBD2 matches at 7 bases. CDR3 size: 14 residues. V was pared by 3 bases and J by 0 bases, with 2 bases of the junction left unmatched. Germline assignment: CDR1 LNHDA and CDR2 SQIVND (reference sequence). CDR3 in DNA: TGTGCCAGTAGTATGGGACTAACCTCCTACGAGCAGTACTTC. Translation gives CASSMGLTSYEQYF.

The chain employs TRBV11-3 and TRBJ2-2; 8 bases fit TRBD2. This CDR3 has 15 amino acids. CDR1 is SGHNT, CDR2 YENEEA, per germline. V trimming: 1 base; J trimming: 7 bases; junction bases outside the gene matches: 5. CDR3 amino acids: CASSLGTSSGGELFF. The CDR3 DNA reads TGTGCCAGCAGCTTAGGGACTAGCTCGGGCGGGGAGCTGTTTTTT.

On this clone itself: This specimen includes other DNA sequences encoding the same CDR3. This sequence joins TRBV11-2 and TRBJ2-5; TRBD1 is a possible D gene (6 bases). Trimming stripped 5 bases from V and 1 base from J, with 8 bases between. The CDR3 runs to 13 residues. Per germline, CDR1 SGHAT and CDR2 FQNNGV. The CDR3: CASSQGSQETQYF. In nucleotides, the CDR3 is TGTGCCAGCAGCCAGGGGTCCCAAGAGACCCAGTACTTC.

The V and J genes are TRBV7-6 and TRBJ2-3, with D perhaps being TRBD1 or TRBD2 (5 bases each). The length of the CDR3 is 13 residues. Germline CDR1 SGHVS, CDR2 FNYEAQ. The germline V and J ends were trimmed by 5 bases and 6 bases, with 12 bases remaining between them. CDR3 residues: CASSRDPSDTQYF. DNA of the CDR3: TGTGCCAGCAGCAGGGACCCGTCTGATACGCAGTATTTT. The whole variable domain, remainder taken from reference TRBV7-6 and TRBJ2-3, is GAGVSQSPRYKVTKRGQDVALRCDPISGHVSLYWYRQALGQGPEFLTYFNYEAQQDKSGLPNDRFSAERPEGSISTLTIQRTEQRDSAMYRCASSRDPSDTQYFGPGTRLTVL.

This clone was seen once. The CDR3: CASSDTGHPYRNEQFF. In DNA form, the CDR3 reads TGTGCCAGCAGTGACACCGGCCACCCTTACCGAAATGAGCAGTTCTTC. The chain joins TRBV2 to TRBJ2-1, with D unclear. The ends were cut back, 3 bases at V and 7 bases at J, with 19 bases in the middle. The CDR3 spans 16 residues. Germline CDR1 is SNHLY and CDR2 is FYNNEI.

CDR3 DNA: TGTGCCAGTAAGGGACCGCCTGAAAAACTGTTTTTT. The encoded protein is CASKGPPEKLFF. The chain carries TRBV19 and TRBJ1-4, with D possibly being TRBD1 (5 bases). The CDR3 spans 12 residues. V was pared by 7 bases and J by 7 bases, with 10 bases between. Germline V CDR1 and CDR2: LNHDA, SQIVND (reference sequence).

This chain uses TRBV4-3 with TRBJ2-1; 7 bases match TRBD1. The CDR3 sequence is 15 residues long. Trimming at V came to 4 bases and at J to 5 bases, leaving 8 bases not matched to a gene. Germline CDR1 is LGHNA and CDR2 is YSLEER. Here the CDR3 reads CASSLWTGTDNEQFF. The CDR3, as DNA: TGCGCCAGCAGCCTTTGGACCGGGACAGACAATGAGCAGTTCTTC.

This clone was found once. The rearrangement uses TRBV5-4 and TRBJ2-3, with D uncertain. Germline loops: CDR1 SGHNT, CDR2 YYREEE (reference sequence). The CDR3 spans 13 residues. V dropped 6 bases and J dropped 0 bases, with 8 bases sitting between them. CDR3: CASTPDSTDTQYF. The CDR3 region has the DNA TGTGCCAGCACCCCGGACAGCACAGATACGCAGTATTTT.

This chain joins TRBV7-2 and TRBJ2-7; no definite D call. V lost 5 bases to trimming and J lost 5 bases, with 13 bases between them. Germline V CDR1 and CDR2: SGHTA, FQGNSA. CDR3 size: 13 residues. The CDR3 bases are TGTGCCAGCAGCCCGGAGAGGTACGACGAGCAGTACTTC. This encodes CASSPERYDEQYF.

This clone came up a few times. The chain is built from TRBV28 and TRBJ2-7, with D unresolved. Germline CDR1 and CDR2: MDHEN and SYDVKM. This CDR3 has 11 amino acids. V dropped 7 bases and J dropped 10 bases, with 14 bases sitting between them. The CDR3 region has the DNA TGTGCCAGCACAACCGCCAGTGCACAGTACTTC. This translates into CASTTASAQYF.

This clone was seen just once. This sequence joins TRBV4-3 and TRBJ1-3; D is undetermined. The CDR3 is 16 amino acids. With 1 base removed from V and 2 bases from J, the gap between germline ends came to 12 bases. The V gene's germline CDR1 is LGHNA and CDR2 YSLEER. In DNA, the CDR3 is TGCGCCAGCAGCCAAGGGAGTGAAGCTGCTGGAAACACCATATATTTT. Encoded protein: CASSQGSEAAGNTIYF.

The V and J genes are TRBV11-3 and TRBJ2-5; 7 positions agree with TRBD1. Germline assignment: CDR1 SGHNT and CDR2 YENEEA. Trimming took 3 bases from V and 5 from J; bases not matched to a gene: 3. The CDR3 is made up of 13 amino acids. CDR3 loop: CASSLNRGETQYF. The CDR3 nucleotides read TGTGCCAGCAGCTTGAACAGGGGCGAGACCCAGTACTTC.

The chain employs TRBV15 and TRBJ1-4, with TRBD1 matching over 9 bases. V was clipped by 1 base and J by 7 bases; unmatched bases: 7. The CDR3 sequence is 16 residues long. CDR1 is LNHNV, CDR2 YYDKDF, per germline (reference sequence). The CDR3 DNA is TGTGCCACCAGCAGAGGGCAGGGACAGGGTGTTGAAAAACTGTTTTTT. Protein: CATSRGQGQGVEKLFF.

This chain connects TRBV27 to TRBJ2-1, with D perhaps TRBD2 (6 bases). Trimming removed 4 bases from V and 4 bases from J, with 26 bases in between. The CDR3 is 19 residues long. Germline V lookup: CDR1 MNHEY, CDR2 SMNVEV (reference sequence). The CDR3 sequence: CASSSPWRGVRPNYNEQFF. DNA of the CDR3: TGTGCCAGCAGTTCCCCCTGGCGCGGGGTCAGGCCAAATTACAATGAGCAGTTCTTC.

The chain has TRBV28 and TRBJ2-5; TRBD1 or TRBD2 may be the D gene (9 bases each). This CDR3 comprises 18 residues. CDR1 is MDHEN and CDR2 is SYDVKM in the germline V gene. Between the trimmed V and J ends, which lost 5 bases and 6 bases, there was a span of 28 bases. CDR3 sequence: CASSMGQGYSGSAQTQYF. The CDR3 nucleotides are TGTGCCAGCAGTATGGGACAGGGTTATAGCGGGAGTGCCCAGACCCAGTACTTC.

This chain links TRBV6-1 with TRBJ2-7; a possible D gene is TRBD1 (6 bases). Trimming removed 7 bases from V and 4 bases from J, with 11 bases in between. The CDR3 runs 12 residues. Germline CDR1 and CDR2: MNHNS and SASEGT. The CDR3 nucleotides are TGTGCCAGCAATAACAGGGAATACGAGCAGTACTTC. Its translation: CASNNREYEQYF.

The CDR3 coding sequence is TGTGCCAGCAGCTTGGTTGGGCTAGCGGCGGAGGAGACCCAGTACTTC. Its protein is CASSLVGLAAEETQYF. The rearrangement uses TRBV5-6 and TRBJ2-5, with TRBD2 matching over 7 bases. This CDR3 region has 16 residues. Germline trimming cut 0 bases from V and 5 bases from J; bases unmatched to any gene: 10. The V gene's germline CDR1 is SGHDT and CDR2 YYEEEE.

As concerns this clone: One base separates it from a far larger clone, so it is likely a read error. The chain couples TRBV5-1 to TRBJ1-5, with a tentative D call TRBD1 (6 bases). This CDR3 is built from 15 residues. Germline V CDR1 and CDR2: SGHRS, YFSETQ. V was trimmed by 2 bases and J by 7 bases, leaving 16 bases between them. CDR3 in amino acids: CASSLNNRVCQPQHF. In DNA, the CDR3 is TGCGCCAGCAGCTTAAACAACAGGGTTTGCCAGCCCCAGCATTTT. Using reference TRBV5-1 and TRBJ1-5 for the parts outside the CDR3, the full variable domain is KAGVTQTPRYLIKTRGQQVTLSCSPISGHRSVSWYQQTPGQGLQFLFEYFSETQRNKGNFPGRFSGRQFSNSRSEMNVSTLELGDSALYLCASSLNNRVCQPQHFGDGTRLSIL.